This entry lists 15 T cell receptor beta chains sequenced from one sample in a study of blood T cell repertoires in COVID-19. This table comes from immunoSEQ multiplex PCR, and its TCRdb copy is limited to in-frame clones, with some not included. The top ten hold 2% to 3% of the sample, which has over 250,000 clones, 75% to 95% seen once. Input material: peripheral blood. Every receptor here comes from a person aged 18 to 29 with COVID-19, enrolled during active disease.

On this clone itself: Additional DNA sequences in this sample encode the identical CDR3. The chain recombines TRBV5-1 with TRBJ2-3, with 7 bases aligning to TRBD1. There are 14 residues in the CDR3. Germline loops: CDR1 SGHRS, CDR2 YFSETQ. J lost 4 bases, V lost 1 base, and 3 bases had no gene match. CDR3 DNA sequence: TGCGCCAGCAGCTTGCTGCAGGGGGCAGATACGCAGTATTTT. Residues: CASSLLQGADTQYF.

This chain connects TRBV28 to TRBJ2-7; 8 positions match TRBD1. CDR1 MDHEN and CDR2 SYDVKM come from the germline V gene. This CDR3 comprises 14 residues. J was trimmed by 3 bases and V by 4 bases; bases with no gene match: 5. Written as DNA, the CDR3 is TGTGCCAGCAGTTCGAATGACAGGGGCTACGAGCAGTACTTC. Translating it yields CASSSNDRGYEQYF.

This chain joins TRBV5-5 and TRBJ2-1; maybe TRBD1 (5 bases). Germline CDR1 SGHKS, CDR2 YYEKEE (reference sequence). V lost 2 bases to trimming and J lost 7 bases, with 7 bases between them. The length of the CDR3 is 12 residues. CDR3 coding DNA: TGTGCCAGCAGCTTTACAGGAAATGAGCAGTTCTTC. This gives the protein CASSFTGNEQFF. Using reference TRBV5-5 and TRBJ2-1 for the parts outside the CDR3, the full variable domain is DAGVTQSPTHLIKTRGQQVTLRCSPISGHKSVSWYQQVLGQGPQFIFQYYEKEERGRGNFPDRFSARQFPNYSSELNVNALLLGDSALYLCASSFTGNEQFFGPGTRLTVL.

The V and J genes are TRBV1 and TRBJ1-3; TRBD1, as called in the table, went unchecked against the DNA. TRBV1 is a pseudogene segment. CDR3 length equals 18 residues. In nucleotides, the CDR3 is TGCACCAGCAGCCAGGACAGACTCCGAAATCACTCTGGAAACACCATATATTTT. Translated: CTSSQDRLRNHSGNTIYF.

This rearrangement joins TRBV5-1 to TRBJ1-1; 8 bases align to TRBD1. Germline trimming cut 4 bases from V and 3 bases from J; bases unmatched to any gene: 5. CDR3 length equals 14 residues. Germline CDR1 and CDR2: SGHRS and YFSETQ. The CDR3 protein is CASSRTGYDTEAFF. The CDR3 DNA reads as TGCGCCAGCAGCCGGACAGGGTATGACACTGAAGCTTTCTTT.

The V call is TRBV7-9, the J call TRBJ1-3; D remains ambiguous. The germline CDR1 and CDR2 sequences are SEHNR and FQNEAQ (reference sequence). The CDR3 is 17 amino acids. V was pared by 4 bases and J by 4 bases, with 20 bases between. CDR3 region: CASSYTPPGRSGNTIYF. DNA of the CDR3: TGTGCCAGCAGCTACACACCTCCAGGAAGGTCCGGAAACACCATATATTTT.

The chain has TRBV18 and TRBJ1-1, with 8 bases identical to TRBD1. This CDR3 comprises 15 residues. Losses at the gene ends were 10 bases for V and 5 bases for J; bases not matched to a gene: 15. From germline, CDR1 is KGHSH and CDR2 LQKENI. CDR3 in amino acids: CATQDRVGSGTEAFF. Written as DNA, the CDR3 is TGTGCCACCCAGGACAGGGTGGGATCGGGGACTGAAGCTTTCTTT.

The chain uses TRBV5-4 and TRBJ2-1, with TRBD2 matching 11 bases. CDR3 length: 17 residues. The V segment lost 0 bases and the J segment 7 bases; nucleotides outside the gene matches: 9. Germline loops: CDR1 SGHNT, CDR2 YYREEE (reference sequence). Written as DNA, the CDR3 is TGTGCCAGCAGCTTGGGCCAGGGCTGGACTAGCGGGAATGAGCAGTTCTTC. It yields the protein CASSLGQGWTSGNEQFF.

The chain is built from TRBV9 and TRBJ1-4, with D possibly matching TRBD1 (5 bases). The CDR3 has 16 amino acids. Germline CDR1 SGDLS, CDR2 YYNGEE. Trimming took off 3 bases at V and 5 bases at J, with 17 bases between the two ends. CDR3 nucleotide sequence: TGTGCCAGCAGCGCCGGGGCGGGACGCCCGAATGAAAAACTGTTTTTT. This encodes CASSAGAGRPNEKLFF. The complete variable domain, with remaining parts taken from reference TRBV9 and TRBJ1-4, reads DSGVTQTPKHLITATGQRVTLRCSPRSGDLSVYWYQQSLDQGLQFLIQYYNGEERAKGNILERFSAQQFPDLHSELNLSSLELGDSALYFCASSAGAGRPNEKLFFGSGTQLSVL.

This chain connects TRBV18 to TRBJ2-5; 10 bases are shared with TRBD2. Matching the DNA end better, TRBJ2-7 makes the J call doubtful. Looked up from germline, CDR1 is KGHSH and CDR2 is LQKENI. The CDR3 totals 14 residues. The DNA of the CDR3 is TGTGCCAGCTCAGCTAGCGGGAGTACCTACGAGCAGTACTTC. Translation gives CASSASGSTYEQYF.

The rearrangement links TRBV7-6 to TRBJ2-1, with a weak D call TRBD2 (5 bases). CDR1 SGHVS and CDR2 FNYEAQ come from the germline V gene. V was shortened by 3 bases and J by 4 bases, with 13 bases between the two germline ends. The CDR3 runs 15 residues. The CDR3 nucleotides read TGTGCCAGCAGCTTGGGTGGGAGTGTTTACAATGAGCAGTTCTTC. It yields the protein CASSLGGSVYNEQFF.

This sequence joins TRBV28 and TRBJ2-5; D may be TRBD2 (6 bases). The CDR3 covers 15 residues. CDR1 is MDHEN, CDR2 SYDVKM, per germline. The ends were cut back, 2 bases at V and 5 bases at J, with 15 bases in the middle. CDR3 residues: CASSLLRERPETQYF. The CDR3 DNA reads as TGTGCCAGCAGTTTACTACGGGAGCGTCCGGAGACCCAGTACTTC.

The chain employs TRBV24-1 and TRBJ1-2; D gene ambiguous. This CDR3 is 15 amino acids long. V lost 2 bases and J lost 2, with 11 bases in between. The germline gives CDR1 KGHDR, CDR2 SFDVKD. CDR3 sequence reads: CATSDWKGGNYGYTF. Here the CDR3 DNA reads TGTGCCACCAGTGATTGGAAGGGAGGGAACTATGGCTACACCTTC.

This clone was counted a single time. The rearrangement uses TRBV24-1 and TRBJ2-2; 8 bases are a match to TRBD1. The CDR3 is made up of 17 amino acids. Germline trimming cut 9 bases from V and 4 bases from J; bases unmatched to any gene: 15. Germline V gene data show CDR1 as KGHDR and CDR2 as SFDVKD. In DNA form, the CDR3 reads TGTGCCACCTCCACCAGGCAGGGGGCGCGGGGCACCGGGGAGCTGTTTTTT. This gives the protein CATSTRQGARGTGELFF.

The chain combines TRBV12-5 with TRBJ2-3; possibly TRBD2 for D (5 bases). The CDR3 sequence is 14 residues long. V lost 1 base and J lost 4, with 9 bases in between. From germline, CDR1 is LGHNT and CDR2 FRNRAP. This CDR3 is CASGLGGAADTQYF. For the CDR3, the DNA is TGTGCTAGTGGTTTGGGGGGAGCAGCAGATACGCAGTATTTT.